This T cell receptor beta chain came from a study of T-cell memory formation after mild COVID-19 (dated by TCRdb to about 2021). With regard to the full study: Most TCR sequence clusters were specific to one of the two donors. In a couple of donors, T-cell clones that expanded and contracted after mild COVID-19 were tracked by sequencing TCRalpha and TCRbeta repertoires over time. Two young, previously healthy adult volunteers made up the cohort, one male and one female. Beyond this particular receptor, the publication reports: The study covered only a couple of mild cases, and larger cohorts including severe cases with pre-infection samples were considered necessary. The detection of some responding clones in pre-infection memory suggests that pre-existing cross-reactive memory T cells joined the SARS-CoV-2 response. Contracting CD4+ clones appeared mostly in the CM and EM memory subsets, whereas CD8+ clones were enriched in EMRA. The second-wave clones that peaked on day 37 were not confirmed to be SARS-CoV-2 specific. Balanced CD4/CD8 phenotypes were observed for clones contracting from day 15 to 85, whereas a bias towards CD4+ was observed for a second wave of clones expanding from day 15 to 37.

The CDR3 goes from the cysteine to the phenylalanine over 15 residues. The read is trimmed to its CDR3 DNA, 45 bases read in frame from base 1. Ends trimmed: V by 1 base, J by 4 bases; bases unmatched to a gene: 8. The germline V gene (reference sequence) provides CDR1 DFQATT and CDR2 SNEGSKA. A note on this clonotype: What this receptor recognizes is not known. No much larger clonotype is one base removed from it; base qualities were not supplied.

PBMCs were isolated by Ficoll-Paque density gradient centrifugation. The data were produced on an Illumina NovaSeq 6000. TCRalpha and TCRbeta cDNA libraries were constructed by 5'RACE with constant-segment primers, with sample barcodes and unique molecular identifiers being introduced. Trizol reagent was used to extract RNA from every sample. Library amplification was performed in two PCR steps, and a second sample barcode and Illumina TruSeq adapters were introduced in the second step. Sequencing of libraries was performed on an Illumina NovaSeq with 2 x 150 bp paired-end reads. In the source study's methods: With migec v1.2.7, reads were demultiplexed and then collapsed into UMI-guided consensus sequences. Using mixcr v2.1.11, UMI consensuses were aligned to TRA and TRB V and J templates and then assembled into clonotypes. A clonotype was counted as expanded or contracted only if both edgeR and NoisET called the change significant, with noise models trained on biological replicates. For edgeR calls, the cutoffs were a false discovery rate-adjusted p below 0.01 and a log2 fold-change threshold of 1. PCA with hierarchical clustering of max-normalized trajectories of the 1000 most abundant clonotypes was used as exploratory dynamics analysis. Separately sequenced CD4+ and CD8+ repertoires were used to assign a CD4 or CD8 phenotype to each responding clone. The public sequencing data were trimmed at Q25 with fastp and processed into clonotypes with MiXCR by TCRdb, which kept only in-frame beta chains. One record per CDR3 amino acid sequence lists the most common genes and DNA. TCRdb's processing, not the authors' own work, is the source of the V and J calls. In all, the sample holds about 110,000 distinct CDR3 sequences, and 18% of those were seen once. The ten largest clonotypes hold around 5.5% of the sample.

The sequence was obtained from a man younger than 35 who had mild COVID-19 (a few samples of this study predate the infection). The sample titles of this study are shuffled in the database, so cell type and time point are left out; the donor was told from shared clones. The sequence joins TRBV20-1 to TRBJ2-5, and 8 junction bases match TRBD2. Sequenced sample: PBMCs or a T cell subset sorted from them (not recorded which). The nucleotide sequence reads TGCAGTGCTAGAGTCCCCCCCCGGGGGGGAGAGACCCAGTACTTC. This encodes CSARVPPRGGETQYF.